Presented here are 32 T cell receptor beta chains from one specimen sequenced in a study of T-cell reconstitution after alpha-beta-depleted transplantation in children. TCRbeta library preparation incorporated unique molecular identifiers. TCRdb reprocessed the PCR reads via MiXCR and lists one record per CDR3 protein. Of some 600,000 distinct CDR3 sequences in the sample, 10% to 15% are singletons; the top ten hold 2.2%. Sample: PBMCs, mostly from graft donor cells, taken 360 days after TCRalphabeta/CD19-depleted stem cell transplant. The receptors shown here come from a male patient between 5 and 17 years old who had a stem cell transplant for acute myeloid leukemia, so the T cells may come from the graft donor.

This clonotype was seen ten or more times. The chain is built from TRBV12-3 or TRBV12-4 and TRBJ2-3, with D possibly TRBD2 on 5 matching bases. Between the trimmed V and J ends, which lost 5 bases and 1 base, there was a span of 16 bases. This CDR3 contains 16 residues. Here the CDR3 reads CASSPDWALGTDTQYF. The CDR3 DNA reads TGTGCCAGCAGTCCGGACTGGGCCCTTGGCACAGATACGCAGTATTTT.

This clonotype turned up a few times. V and J are TRBV20-1 and TRBJ2-1; 16 positions match TRBD2. With 6 bases clipped from V and 5 bases from J, the junction kept 4 bases outside the gene matches. This CDR3 has 15 residues. Germline V lookup: CDR1 DFQATT, CDR2 SNEGSKA (reference sequence). DNA for the CDR3: TGCAGTGCCGGGACTAGCGGGAGGGCAAACAATGAGCAGTTCTTC. This sequence encodes CSAGTSGRANNEQFF.

This chain uses TRBV14 with TRBJ1-5; no firm D call. Trimming pared 3 bases from V and 5 bases from J, leaving 17 bases between. Germline values: CDR1 SGHDN, CDR2 FVKESK. The CDR3 length is 16 residues. The CDR3 sequence is CASSQGRKGPYQPQHF. CDR3 DNA sequence: TGTGCCAGCAGCCAGGGTAGGAAAGGCCCCTATCAGCCCCAGCATTTT.

CDR3 DNA sequence: TGTGCCAGCAGCCCCCTCCCGGACAGGGGCCACGAGCAGTACTTC. Translated: CASSPLPDRGHEQYF. This chain links TRBV28 with TRBJ2-7; 9 bases align to TRBD1. Germline CDR1 is MDHEN and CDR2 is SYDVKM. Losses at the gene ends were 6 bases for V and 5 bases for J; bases not matched to a gene: 11. This CDR3 is 15 amino acids long.

The gene calls are TRBV29-1 and TRBJ2-7; D possibly matches TRBD1 or TRBD2 (6 bases each). Germline loops: CDR1 SQVTM, CDR2 ANQGSEA. V lost 5 bases, J lost 7 bases, and 18 bases lay in between. This CDR3 is 13 amino acids long. The CDR3 coding sequence is TGCAGCGTTTCTAGAGGGGGGCTCGGGGAGCAGTACTTC. This translates into CSVSRGGLGEQYF.

Many counts were recorded for this clonotype. The V call is TRBV10-3, the J call TRBJ1-1; D not certain. The CDR3 loop spans 12 amino acids. CDR1 is ENHRY, CDR2 SYGVKD, per germline. V lost 8 bases to trimming and J lost 1 base, with 8 bases between them. In nucleotides, the CDR3 is TGTGCCATCGGCCGGAGGAACACTGAAGCTTTCTTT. It specifies CAIGRRNTEAFF.

This clonotype appeared many times. The chain recombines TRBV7-9 with TRBJ1-2; a possible D gene is TRBD1 (6 bases). Germline lookup yields CDR1 SEHNR and CDR2 FQNEAQ (reference sequence). V was cut by 3 bases and J by 6 bases, with 11 bases left in between. The CDR3 is made up of 13 amino acids. In nucleotides, the CDR3 is TGTGCCAGCAGCTTCCCAAACAGGGATGGCTACACCTTC. Its protein is CASSFPNRDGYTF.

This clonotype showed up just a few times. The chain is built from TRBV30 and TRBJ2-1, with D hard to call. There are 19 residues in the CDR3. In germline, CDR1 is GTSNPN, CDR2 SVGIG (reference sequence). The ends were cut back, 0 bases at V and 0 bases at J, with 21 bases in the middle. CDR3 nucleotides: TGTGCCTGGAGTGTTGAAGTTTTAATCGGCGGAAACTCCTACAATGAGCAGTTCTTC. This encodes CAWSVEVLIGGNSYNEQFF.

The table lists this clonotype with many counts. This chain uses TRBV12-3 or TRBV12-4 with TRBJ1-1; D remains unclear. Trimming pared 6 bases from V and 3 bases from J, leaving 8 bases between. The CDR3 is made up of 12 amino acids. CDR3 in DNA: TGTGCCAGCAGCCCTCGGGACACTGAAGCTTTCTTT. Translation: CASSPRDTEAFF.

The rearrangement joins TRBV28 to TRBJ1-6; tentative D call: TRBD1 (6 bases). The CDR3 has 16 amino acids. Trimming cost V 2 bases and J 4 bases, with 12 bases left between them. CDR1 is MDHEN, CDR2 SYDVKM, per germline. The CDR3 sequence is CASSLSGRGYNSPLHF. CDR3 nucleotides: TGTGCCAGCAGTTTAAGCGGCAGGGGATATAATTCACCCCTCCACTTT.

Only a few counts were recorded for this clonotype. This chain connects TRBV20-1 to TRBJ2-1, with D uncertain. Germline CDR1 DFQATT, CDR2 SNEGSKA (reference sequence). This CDR3 region has 14 residues. V was cut by 5 bases and J by 4 bases, with 15 bases left in between. CDR3 region: CSAFPVKAYNEQFF. CDR3 nucleotides: TGCAGTGCTTTCCCAGTCAAGGCTTACAATGAGCAGTTCTTC.

The gene calls are TRBV7-2 and TRBJ1-1; 8 bases map to TRBD1. Germline-derived CDR1 and CDR2 are SGHTA and FQGNSA. V was pared by 6 bases and J by 1 base, with 7 bases of the junction left unmatched. The CDR3 consists of 15 residues. The CDR3 sequence: CASRRPGTGNTEAFF. In DNA, the CDR3 is TGTGCCAGCAGACGTCCCGGGACAGGGAACACTGAAGCTTTCTTT.

This clonotype was detected only a few times. The V gene is TRBV4-3, the J gene TRBJ2-3; TRBD1 matches at 7 bases. In germline, CDR1 is LGHNA, CDR2 YSLEER. The CDR3 has 14 residues. With 4 bases clipped from V and 8 bases from J, the junction kept 9 bases outside the gene matches. This CDR3 reads CASSRDSLAGTQYF. CDR3 in DNA: TGCGCCAGCAGCCGGGACAGTTTGGCGGGTACGCAGTATTTT.

In this sample, this clonotype turned up many times. The chain recombines TRBV7-2 with TRBJ2-3, with 9 bases lining up with TRBD2. Looked up from germline, CDR1 is SGHTA and CDR2 is FQGNSA. The CDR3 is made up of 15 amino acids. The J segment lost 4 bases and the V segment lost 5 bases, leaving 7 bases of the junction unmatched. The DNA of the CDR3 is TGTGCCAGCAGCCTTAGCGGGAGCCCCCCAGATACGCAGTATTTT. Translation gives CASSLSGSPPDTQYF.

This clonotype was seen more than once but under ten times. The chain is built from TRBV27 and TRBJ2-1, with TRBD2 matching 10 bases. CDR3 size: 16 residues. V was clipped by 2 bases and J by 7 bases; unmatched bases: 8. Germline V gene lookup returns CDR1 MNHEY and CDR2 SMNVEV (reference sequence). CDR3 in amino acids: CASSLRASGSVNEQFF. The CDR3, as DNA: TGTGCCAGCAGTTTAAGGGCTAGCGGGAGCGTGAATGAGCAGTTCTTC.

This rearrangement joins TRBV7-9 to TRBJ2-5; 9 positions agree with TRBD1. This CDR3 is 15 amino acids long. Trimming cost V 1 base and J 5 bases; bases outside gene matches: 5. Germline V gene sequence: CDR1 SEHNR, CDR2 FQNEAQ (reference sequence). CDR3: CASSLGDRVMETQYF. The CDR3 nucleotides are TGTGCCAGCAGCTTAGGGGACAGGGTTATGGAGACCCAGTACTTC.

Only a few counts were recorded for this clonotype. V usage is TRBV7-6 and J usage is TRBJ2-2; 9 nucleotides align to TRBD2. CDR3 length equals 16 residues. With V trimmed by 4 bases and J by 7 bases, 10 bases remained unmatched. Germline CDR1 and CDR2: SGHVS and FNYEAQ. CDR3 region: CASSSPSGATVGELFF. The CDR3 region has the DNA TGTGCCAGCAGCTCACCTAGCGGGGCCACGGTCGGGGAGCTGTTTTTT.

This clonotype was picked up one time. The chain joins TRBV19 to TRBJ2-1; weak D call: TRBD1 (6 bases). Germline assignment: CDR1 LNHDA and CDR2 SQIVND (reference sequence). V gave up 4 bases and J gave up 0 bases, with 13 bases separating them. The CDR3 spans 16 residues. As DNA, the CDR3 is TGTGCCAGTAGTACGCAACAGGGTCCCTCCTACAATGAGCAGTTCTTC. The encoded protein is CASSTQQGPSYNEQFF.

This clonotype was picked up many times. This chain uses TRBV11-2 with TRBJ2-7; D gene uncertain. Germline V CDR1 and CDR2: SGHAT, FQNNGV. CDR3 size: 13 residues. V was clipped by 1 base and J by 3 bases, with 7 bases between them. The CDR3 DNA reads as TGTGCCAGCAGCTTAGTTAACAGCTACGAGCAGTACGTC. It is translated as CASSLVNSYEQYV.

This clonotype has more than one count but fewer than ten. The chain combines TRBV20-1 with TRBJ2-2; D could derive from TRBD1 or TRBD2 (5 bases each). V was pared by 2 bases and J by 5 bases, with 15 bases between. Germline CDR1 reads DFQATT; CDR2 reads SNEGSKA (reference sequence). This CDR3 region has 15 residues. The CDR3 DNA is TGCAGTGCTAGAAGATTGGGGGTCATTACCGGGGAGCTGTTTTTT. This gives the protein CSARRLGVITGELFF.

This clonotype was observed a handful of times. The genes are TRBV5-6 and TRBJ2-5; D is undetermined. The germline V gene has CDR1 SGHDT and CDR2 YYEEEE. The CDR3 is 17 amino acids. The V and J ends lost 2 bases and 0 bases respectively, with 17 bases between them. As DNA, the CDR3 is TGTGCCAGCAGCTTCTCGGGCAAACCCCCGTACCAAGAGACCCAGTACTTC. Protein product: CASSFSGKPPYQETQYF.

In this sample, this clonotype turned up once. A much larger clone lies a single base off, so this may be a read error. This chain joins TRBV28 and TRBJ1-1; D unresolved. Germline CDR1 reads MDHEN; CDR2 reads SYDVKM. This CDR3 is built from 11 residues. V shed 7 bases and J shed 0 bases, with 3 bases lying between them. The CDR3 bases are TGTGCCAGCAAACTGAACACTGAAGCTTTCTTT. Protein: CASKLNTEAFF.

This clonotype was seen many times. The genes are TRBV28 and TRBJ2-7; either TRBD1 or TRBD2 may fit D (6 bases each). With 10 bases removed from V and 3 bases from J, the gap between germline ends came to 16 bases. This CDR3 is built from 13 residues. Germline V gives CDR1 MDHEN, CDR2 SYDVKM. The CDR3 DNA reads TGTGCCACCGGGGGAACAGGGCTCTACGAGCAGTACTTC. Translating it yields CATGGTGLYEQYF.

The V and J genes are TRBV4-1 and TRBJ2-1, with no clear D. Trimming cost V 3 bases and J 7 bases, with 22 bases left between them. Germline V lookup: CDR1 MGHRA, CDR2 YSYEKL. The CDR3 sequence is 17 residues long. The CDR3 coding sequence is TGCGCCAGCAGCCACCCCCCAATTAGACGTAACGGGAATGAGCAGTTCTTC. Its protein is CASSHPPIRRNGNEQFF.

DNA of the CDR3: TGTGCCAGCTCACGGAACGGGGAGACCCAGTACTTC. Encoded protein: CASSRNGETQYF. The rearrangement joins TRBV18 to TRBJ2-5; D gene unclear. CDR1 is KGHSH, CDR2 LQKENI, per germline. The CDR3 has 12 amino acids. The V end was cut by 4 bases, the J end by 5 bases, with 8 bases between.

This clonotype has a handful of counts. The gene calls are TRBV29-1 and TRBJ2-7; maybe TRBD2 (6 bases). With 6 bases removed from V and 7 bases from J, the gap between germline ends came to 16 bases. The germline V gene encodes CDR1 SQVTM and CDR2 ANQGSEA. The CDR3 consists of 12 residues. CDR3 bases: TGCAGCGTGTCGGGACTCCTAGATGAGCAGTACTTC. Translated, it gives CSVSGLLDEQYF.

This clonotype was picked up many times. The chain couples TRBV19 to TRBJ2-2; D not resolved. V lost 7 bases, J lost 7 bases, and 4 bases lay in between. Germline-derived CDR1 and CDR2 are LNHDA and SQIVND (reference sequence). The CDR3 contains 10 residues. The CDR3 reads CASTGGELFF. Here the CDR3 DNA reads TGTGCCAGTACGGGCGGGGAGCTGTTTTTT.

The J gene is TRBJ2-2, the V gene TRBV2; 10 bases map to TRBD2. With 4 bases clipped from V and 5 bases from J, the junction kept 4 bases outside the gene matches. CDR3 size: 15 residues. CDR1 and CDR2 (germline): SNHLY, FYNNEI. The CDR3 protein is CASSGVAGGTGELFF. The CDR3 DNA reads as TGTGCCAGCAGTGGGGTAGCGGGAGGTACCGGGGAGCTGTTTTTT.

V is TRBV25-1 and J is TRBJ2-7; D might be TRBD2 (6 bases). V was cut by 3 bases and J by 3 bases, with 9 bases left in between. The CDR3 has 13 residues. Germline V lookup: CDR1 MGHDK, CDR2 SYGVNS. The CDR3 reads CASSDSGDYEQYF. The CDR3 nucleotides are TGTGCCAGCAGTGATTCGGGAGACTACGAGCAGTACTTC.

The DNA for the CDR3 is TGCAGTGCTGGGGCTAGCGGGAGGGCTGGGGCCAACGTCCTGACTTTC. Protein product: CSAGASGRAGANVLTF. The genes are TRBV20-1 and TRBJ2-6, with 12 bases lining up with TRBD2. This CDR3 is built from 16 residues. The V gene end was trimmed by 5 bases and the J gene end by 2 bases; junction bases not matched to a gene: 4. CDR1 is DFQATT, CDR2 SNEGSKA, per germline (reference sequence).

This chain connects TRBV29-1 to TRBJ2-3, with D possibly TRBD2 on 5 matching bases. CDR3 length: 15 residues. The V end was cut by 4 bases, the J end by 6 bases, with 20 bases between. The germline gives CDR1 SQVTM, CDR2 ANQGSEA. The CDR3 bases are TGCAGCGTTGTAAGGCGGGTAGGGATCGGGGATACGCAGTATTTT. Residues: CSVVRRVGIGDTQYF.

This chain uses TRBV5-1 with TRBJ2-1; 11 bases are a match to TRBD2. V lost 4 bases to trimming and J lost 2 bases; unmatched junction nucleotides: 14. This CDR3 is 19 amino acids long. CDR1 is SGHRS and CDR2 is YFSETQ in the germline V gene. The CDR3 bases are TGCGCCAGCAGCCAGACAGGGCGAGGTAGCGGGAGGGCCTACAATGAGCAGTTCTTC. Translating gives CASSQTGRGSGRAYNEQFF.